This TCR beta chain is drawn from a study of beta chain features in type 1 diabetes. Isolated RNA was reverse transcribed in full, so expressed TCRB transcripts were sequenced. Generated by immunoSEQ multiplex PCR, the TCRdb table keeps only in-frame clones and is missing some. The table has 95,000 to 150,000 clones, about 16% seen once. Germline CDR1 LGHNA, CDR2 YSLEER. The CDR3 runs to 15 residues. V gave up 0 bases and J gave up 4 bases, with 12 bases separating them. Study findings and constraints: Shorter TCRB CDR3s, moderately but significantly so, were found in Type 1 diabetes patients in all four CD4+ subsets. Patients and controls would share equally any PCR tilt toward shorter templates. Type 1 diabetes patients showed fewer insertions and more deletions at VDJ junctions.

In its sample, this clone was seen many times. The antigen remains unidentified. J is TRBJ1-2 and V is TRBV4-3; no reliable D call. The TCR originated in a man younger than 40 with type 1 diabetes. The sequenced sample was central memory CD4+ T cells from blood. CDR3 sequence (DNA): TGCGCCAGCAGCCAAGATATAGGGTGGGCCTATGGCTACACCTTC. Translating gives CASSQDIGWAYGYTF.